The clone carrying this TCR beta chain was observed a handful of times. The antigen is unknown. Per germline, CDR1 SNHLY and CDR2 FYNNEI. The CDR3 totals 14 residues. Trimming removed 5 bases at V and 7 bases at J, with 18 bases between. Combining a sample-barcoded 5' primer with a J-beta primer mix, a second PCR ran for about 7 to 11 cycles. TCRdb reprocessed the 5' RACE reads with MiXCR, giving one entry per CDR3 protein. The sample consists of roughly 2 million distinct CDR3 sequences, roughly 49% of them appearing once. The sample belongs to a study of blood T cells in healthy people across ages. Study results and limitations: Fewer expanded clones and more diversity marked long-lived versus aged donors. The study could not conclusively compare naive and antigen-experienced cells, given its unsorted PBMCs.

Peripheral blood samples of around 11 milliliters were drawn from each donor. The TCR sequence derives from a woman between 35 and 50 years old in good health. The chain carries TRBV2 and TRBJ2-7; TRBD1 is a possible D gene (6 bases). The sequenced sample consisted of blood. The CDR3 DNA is TGTGCCAGCAGTTTAAGGACAGTCCCGAAGGAGCAGTACTTC. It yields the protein CASSLRTVPKEQYF.